Below are 7 T cell receptor beta chains sequenced from a single sample in a study of patients and donors after allogeneic stem cell transplantation. TCRdb re-called the RT-PCR reads with MiXCR, one entry per CDR3 protein. The table lists under 200,000 distinct CDR3 sequences, approximately 30% of them singletons. Specimen: blood, either unsorted or a sorted T cell fraction (not recorded which). The receptors were sampled from a human donor who was either an allogeneic HSCT recipient or a stem cell or donor lymphocyte infusion donor (not recorded which). It is not recorded whose cells these are; they may come from a transplant donor.

There are many counts of this clonotype. This chain connects TRBV20-1 to TRBJ1-5; no firm D call. The germline V gene has CDR1 DFQATT and CDR2 SNEGSKA (reference sequence). V was clipped by 6 bases and J by 0 bases, with 12 bases between them. The CDR3 consists of 14 residues. CDR3 nucleotides: TGCAGTGCAATTCCAGGTGGTAGCAATCAGCCCCAGCATTTT. Its translation: CSAIPGGSNQPQHF.

This clonotype has only a few counts. This chain joins TRBV25-1 and TRBJ2-4; either TRBD1 or TRBD2 may supply D (5 bases each). Germline V lookup: CDR1 MGHDK, CDR2 SYGVNS. Trimming removed 6 bases from V and 8 bases from J, with 14 bases in between. This CDR3 region has 13 residues. The CDR3 loop reads CASRGDVTYIQYF. The CDR3, as DNA: TGTGCCAGCAGGGGGGACGTCACGTACATTCAGTACTTC.

This sequence joins TRBV19 and TRBJ2-1, with D possibly TRBD2 on 6 matching bases. The V end was cut by 2 bases, the J end by 7 bases, with 18 bases between. Germline V lookup: CDR1 LNHDA, CDR2 SQIVND (reference sequence). This CDR3 comprises 16 residues. The CDR3 region has the DNA TGTGCCAGTAGTATAATTCTACGGGGGAGTGCTAATGAGCAGTTCTTC. Protein product: CASSIILRGSANEQFF. The variable domain in full, with the rest retrieved from reference TRBV19 and TRBJ2-1, is DGGITQSPKYLFRKEGQNVTLSCEQNLNHDAMYWYRQDPGQGLRLIYYSQIVNDFQKGDIAEGYSVSREKKESFPLTVTSAQKNPTAFYLCASSIILRGSANEQFFGPGTRLTVL.

This chain uses TRBV4-3 with TRBJ1-2; 8 bases are a match to TRBD1. Germline CDR1 LGHNA, CDR2 YSLEER. The CDR3 is 15 amino acids. Losses at the gene ends were 0 bases for V and 9 bases for J; bases not matched to a gene: 9. The CDR3 loop reads CASSQDGTGFGRYTF. The CDR3 DNA is TGCGCCAGCAGCCAAGATGGGACAGGATTTGGTCGCTACACCTTC.

This clonotype occurred a few times. The chain uses TRBV9 and TRBJ2-7; TRBD2 might be the D (5 bases). There are 14 residues in the CDR3. Germline V gene lookup returns CDR1 SGDLS and CDR2 YYNGEE. Trimming took off 4 bases at V and 6 bases at J, with 17 bases between the two ends. CDR3 amino acids: CASSPGLTMAEQYF. The CDR3 bases are TGTGCCAGCAGCCCAGGACTCACTATGGCCGAGCAGTACTTC.

This clonotype was observed a handful of times. The chain joins TRBV6-2 or TRBV6-3 to TRBJ2-1, with TRBD1 as a possible D gene (5 bases). Germline V lookup: CDR1 MNHEY, CDR2 SVGEGT. Between the trimmed V and J ends, which lost 6 bases and 6 bases, there was a span of 12 bases. The length of the CDR3 is 13 residues. The CDR3 loop is CASRTMQGNEQFF. For the CDR3, the DNA is TGTGCCAGCAGAACTATGCAGGGCAATGAGCAGTTCTTC.

The chain is built from TRBV5-5 and TRBJ2-7, with D perhaps TRBD1 (5 bases). CDR3 size: 15 residues. Deletions cut 4 bases from V and 2 bases from J, with 16 bases between. The germline gives CDR1 SGHKS, CDR2 YYEKEE (reference sequence). The CDR3 reads CASSPDQGTPYEQYF. The CDR3 nucleotides read TGTGCCAGCAGCCCGGACCAGGGCACCCCCTACGAGCAGTACTTC.